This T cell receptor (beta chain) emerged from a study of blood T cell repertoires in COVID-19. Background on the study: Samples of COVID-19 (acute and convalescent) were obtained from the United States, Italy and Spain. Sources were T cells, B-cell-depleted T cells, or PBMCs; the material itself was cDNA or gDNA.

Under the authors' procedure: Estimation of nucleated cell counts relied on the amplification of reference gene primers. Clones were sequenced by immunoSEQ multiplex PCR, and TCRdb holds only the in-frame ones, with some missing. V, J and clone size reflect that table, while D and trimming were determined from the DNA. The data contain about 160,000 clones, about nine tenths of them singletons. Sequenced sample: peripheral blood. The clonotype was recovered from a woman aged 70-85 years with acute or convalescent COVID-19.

The CDR3 here is CASSQDMGGRTEAFF. The CDR3 DNA reads TGCGCCAGCAGCCAAGATATGGGAGGGAGGACTGAAGCTTTCTTT. This rearrangement joins TRBV4-3 to TRBJ1-1; D not resolved. The CDR3 is 15 amino acids. Trimming left V 0 bases short and J 5 bases short, with 13 bases between. Per the germline V gene, CDR1 is LGHNA and CDR2 is YSLEER.